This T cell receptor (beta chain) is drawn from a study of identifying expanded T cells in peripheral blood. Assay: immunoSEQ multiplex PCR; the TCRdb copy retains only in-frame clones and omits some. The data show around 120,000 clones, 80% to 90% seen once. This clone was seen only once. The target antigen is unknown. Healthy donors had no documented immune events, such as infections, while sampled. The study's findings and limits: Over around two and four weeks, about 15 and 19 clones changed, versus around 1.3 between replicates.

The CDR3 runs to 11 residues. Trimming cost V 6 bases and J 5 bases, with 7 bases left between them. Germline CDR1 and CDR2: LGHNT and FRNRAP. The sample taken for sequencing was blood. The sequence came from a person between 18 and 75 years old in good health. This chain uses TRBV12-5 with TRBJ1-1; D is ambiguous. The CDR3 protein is CASGLGTEAFF. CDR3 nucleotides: TGTGCTAGTGGCTTAGGGACTGAAGCTTTCTTT.